Listed below are T cell receptor beta chains from one sample, sequenced in a study of shared clonotypes between healthy human individuals. Data came from immunoSEQ multiplex PCR; TCRdb stores just in-frame clones and leaves some out. This table has more than 2 million clones, 85% to 95% appearing once. Material for sequencing was naive CD4+ T cells sorted from blood. The receptor set was obtained from a young man in good health. CDR3s include the opening cysteine and the closing phenylalanine or tryptophan. Each record gives: J gene, clone size, D gene, V gene, CDR3 protein, CDR3 DNA. A D gene is named only where the DNA matches it firmly. Size values are once, few and many counts, or a class for expanded clones, and some rows have none.

J gene: TRBJ2-7; clone size: -; D gene: -; V gene: TRBV7-9; CDR3 protein: CASSQPPVGKQYF; CDR3 DNA: TGTGCCAGCAGCCAACCGCCTGTAGGGAAGCAGTACTTC
J gene: TRBJ1-6; clone size: few; D gene: -; V gene: TRBV7-8; CDR3 protein: CASSLAKGTLHF; CDR3 DNA: TGTGCCAGCAGCTTAGCCAAGGGGACCCTCCACTTT
J gene: TRBJ1-6; clone size: -; D gene: -; V gene: TRBV6-1; CDR3 protein: CASSGRFSSYNSPLHF; CDR3 DNA: TGTGCCAGCAGTGGCAGGTTCAGCTCCTATAATTCACCCCTCCACTTT
J gene: TRBJ2-1; clone size: once; D gene: -; V gene: TRBV6-1; CDR3 protein: CASSVRAGKNNEQFF; CDR3 DNA: TGTGCCAGCAGTGTCCGGGCAGGCAAAAACAATGAGCAGTTCTTC
J gene: TRBJ2-1; clone size: -; D gene: TRBD1; V gene: TRBV10-1; CDR3 protein: CASSARTGWNEQFF; CDR3 DNA: TGCGCCAGCAGTGCCCGGACAGGGTGGAATGAGCAGTTCTTC
J gene: TRBJ2-7; clone size: -; D gene: -; V gene: TRBV21-1; CDR3 protein: CASPRDARREQYF; CDR3 DNA: TGTGCCAGTCCCCGGGACGCGAGGCGCGAGCAGTACTTC
J gene: TRBJ2-2; clone size: -; D gene: -; V gene: TRBV11-2; CDR3 protein: CASTRHQGSGGELFF; CDR3 DNA: TGTGCCAGCACCCGCCATCAGGGGAGTGGCGGGGAGCTGTTTTTT
J gene: TRBJ1-4; clone size: once; D gene: -; V gene: TRBV29-1; CDR3 protein: CSGKEGEKLFF; CDR3 DNA: TGCAGCGGAAAGGAAGGTGAAAAACTGTTTTTT
J gene: TRBJ1-4; clone size: -; D gene: -; V gene: TRBV5-1; CDR3 protein: CASSSDRLGNEKLFF; CDR3 DNA: TGCGCCAGCAGCTCTGACAGGCTGGGAAATGAAAAACTGTTTTTT
J gene: TRBJ2-5; clone size: -; D gene: TRBD2; V gene: TRBV18; CDR3 protein: CASSPGAGGQETQYF; CDR3 DNA: TGTGCCAGCTCACCGGGAGCGGGGGGGCAAGAGACCCAGTACTTC
J gene: TRBJ1-2; clone size: -; D gene: TRBD1; V gene: TRBV6-4; CDR3 protein: CASSDRGGYGYTF; CDR3 DNA: TGTGCCAGCAGCGACAGGGGGGGCTATGGCTACACCTTC
J gene: TRBJ1-1; clone size: -; D gene: -; V gene: TRBV2; CDR3 protein: CASSRVNTEAFF; CDR3 DNA: TGTGCCAGCAGTAGGGTGAACACTGAAGCTTTCTTT
J gene: TRBJ2-2; clone size: few; D gene: -; V gene: TRBV7-7; CDR3 protein: CASSLGQNTGELFF; CDR3 DNA: TGTGCTAGCAGCTTAGGACAGAACACCGGGGAGCTGTTTTTT
J gene: TRBJ2-3; clone size: -; D gene: -; V gene: TRBV29-1; CDR3 protein: CSVDTASTDTQYF; CDR3 DNA: TGCAGCGTTGACACCGCTTCCACAGATACGCAGTATTTT
J gene: TRBJ2-7; clone size: -; D gene: -; V gene: TRBV18; CDR3 protein: CASSPGASSYEQYF; CDR3 DNA: TGTGCCAGCTCACCGGGCGCCAGCTCCTACGAGCAGTACTTC
J gene: TRBJ2-2; clone size: -; D gene: -; V gene: TRBV19; CDR3 protein: CAGRDTSNTGELFF; CDR3 DNA: TGTGCCGGGCGGGACACATCGAACACCGGGGAGCTGTTTTTT
J gene: TRBJ2-3; clone size: -; D gene: -; V gene: TRBV11-3; CDR3 protein: CASSLDRTDTQYF; CDR3 DNA: TGTGCCAGCAGCTTAGACAGGACAGATACGCAGTATTTT
J gene: TRBJ2-1; clone size: -; D gene: -; V gene: TRBV7-3; CDR3 protein: CASSLRGAGFVPGVNEQFF; CDR3 DNA: TGTGCCAGCAGCTTAAGGGGTGCCGGGTTTGTTCCCGGGGTCAATGAGCAGTTCTTC
J gene: TRBJ1-4; clone size: -; D gene: -; V gene: TRBV6-6; CDR3 protein: CASSYRATNEKLFF; CDR3 DNA: TGTGCCAGCAGTTACCGTGCAACTAATGAAAAACTGTTTTTT
J gene: TRBJ2-2; clone size: -; D gene: TRBD2; V gene: TRBV6-5; CDR3 protein: CASSGLAHTGELFF; CDR3 DNA: TGTGCCAGCAGTGGACTAGCTCACACCGGGGAGCTGTTTTTT
J gene: TRBJ2-7; clone size: -; D gene: -; V gene: TRBV4-1; CDR3 protein: CASSQDQTSSYEQYF; CDR3 DNA: TGCGCCAGCAGCCAAGATCAGACATCCTCCTACGAGCAGTACTTC
J gene: TRBJ2-5; clone size: -; D gene: -; V gene: TRBV13; CDR3 protein: CASSLSGSPGSGETQYF; CDR3 DNA: TGTGCCAGCAGCTTATCCGGCTCGCCGGGGTCGGGAGAGACCCAGTACTTC
J gene: TRBJ1-1; clone size: -; D gene: -; V gene: TRBV11-2; CDR3 protein: CASSLFQGGTEAFF; CDR3 DNA: TGTGCCAGCAGCCTATTCCAGGGTGGAACTGAAGCTTTCTTT
J gene: TRBJ2-7; clone size: -; D gene: TRBD2; V gene: TRBV19; CDR3 protein: CASSSLSGSVNEQYF; CDR3 DNA: TGTGCCAGTAGTTCCCTTAGCGGGAGTGTCAACGAGCAGTACTTC